The 3 T cell receptor beta chains below all came from one sample that was sequenced in a study of shared clonotypes between healthy human individuals (dated by TCRdb to the early 2020s). The protocol used for the library was the immunoSEQ multiplex PCR assay. TCRdb retrieved this table from immuneACCESS and kept in-frame rearrangements only. Not all clones are present; in checked studies, unresolved V genes account for under half, and no reason is known for the remainder. This sample comprises about 1 million clones, under 80% of them detected only once. The ten largest clones take up nearly 1.5% of the sample. Sequencing was carried out using memory CD4+ T cells sorted from blood. Explained via the paper, the cell subset or site label denotes: CD45RA-negative fraction. Source of these receptors: a man aged 18 to 35 in good health.

CDR3 protein: CASSSPSSIQQYF. The CDR3 bases are TGTGCCAGCAGTTCCCCATCTAGCATTCAGCAGTACTTC. The gene calls are TRBV6-6 and TRBJ2-7, with D maybe TRBD2 (5 bases). V lost 4 bases and J 8 bases, leaving 15 bases between the germline ends. Germline V lookup: CDR1 MNHNY, CDR2 SVGAGI (reference sequence). The CDR3 length is 13 residues.

This chain links TRBV10-3 with TRBJ1-5; D is possibly TRBD1 (6 bases). Trimming stripped 3 bases from V and 3 bases from J, with 12 bases between. This CDR3 is built from 15 residues. Germline V CDR1 and CDR2: ENHRY, SYGVKD. In DNA form, the CDR3 reads TGTGCCATCAGTGACGCGGGGGCGGACAATCAGCCCCAGCATTTT. It is translated as CAISDAGADNQPQHF.

This clone was seen more than once but under ten times. This chain's CDR3 is CASSPGTGYNQPQHF. Here the CDR3 DNA reads TGTGCCAGCAGTCCCGGGACAGGCTACAATCAGCCCCAGCATTTT. The V and J genes are TRBV2 and TRBJ1-5; 8 bases agree with TRBD1. J was trimmed by 3 bases and V by 5 bases; bases with no gene match: 6. The CDR3 totals 15 residues. The germline gives CDR1 SNHLY, CDR2 FYNNEI.